These 6 T cell receptor beta chains were sequenced from one sample in a study of blood T cell repertoires in COVID-19. The repertoire was sequenced with immunoSEQ multiplex PCR; TCRdb's copy has only in-frame clones and lacks some. Found here are 13,000 to 15,000 clones, approximately 87% of them singletons; the top ten hold over 15%. Source material: peripheral blood. The receptors here all came from a man between 35 and 55 years old with active or convalescent COVID-19.

The chain links TRBV29-1 to TRBJ1-1; the match to TRBD1 covers 8 bases. From germline, CDR1 is SQVTM and CDR2 ANQGSEA. V was clipped by 3 bases and J by 3 bases; unmatched bases: 3. The CDR3 runs to 13 residues. The DNA for the CDR3 is TGCAGCGTTGACCCGACAGGGGACACTGAAGCTTTCTTT. Its translation is CSVDPTGDTEAFF.

The chain combines TRBV15 with TRBJ1-2; no clear D gene. From germline, CDR1 is LNHNV and CDR2 YYDKDF (reference sequence). The CDR3 runs to 14 residues. V dropped 0 bases and J dropped 8 bases, with 13 bases sitting between them. CDR3 in DNA: TGTGCCACCAGCAGAGATAGTAGTCAAATGGGCTACACCTTC. Protein sequence: CATSRDSSQMGYTF.

The chain has TRBV7-9 and TRBJ2-4, with 8 nucleotides matching TRBD1. Germline V gene data show CDR1 as SEHNR and CDR2 as FQNEAQ (reference sequence). V shed 2 bases, J shed 0 bases, and the junction held 9 bases outside the gene matches. The CDR3 length is 18 residues. CDR3 residues: CASSLLEGTGLAKNIQYF. CDR3 DNA sequence: TGTGCCAGCAGCTTACTGGAAGGGACAGGACTAGCCAAAAACATTCAGTACTTC.

The genes are TRBV4-3 and TRBJ2-3, with a possible D match to TRBD2 (6 bases). Germline-derived CDR1 and CDR2 are LGHNA and YSLEER. The V and J ends lost 4 bases and 0 bases respectively, with 26 bases between them. The CDR3 sequence is 20 residues long. This chain's CDR3 is CASSPESLGEATGSTDTQYF. The CDR3 nucleotides are TGCGCCAGCAGCCCAGAAAGTTTGGGGGAGGCGACCGGTAGCACAGATACGCAGTATTTT.

This sequence joins TRBV27 and TRBJ1-6, with D perhaps matching TRBD1 (6 bases). This CDR3 region has 14 residues. The V gene's germline CDR1 is MNHEY and CDR2 SMNVEV (reference sequence). V lost 7 bases, J lost 9 bases, and 16 bases lay in between. This chain's CDR3 is CASTPGGQTSPLHF. The CDR3 nucleotides read TGTGCCAGCACCCCTGGTGGACAGACTTCACCCCTCCACTTT.

CDR3 protein: CASSHQTTRTGLAGVSEQFF. CDR3 in DNA: TGTGCCAGCAGCCACCAAACCACCCGGACGGGGCTAGCGGGGGTGAGTGAGCAGTTCTTC. V and J are TRBV14 and TRBJ2-1; the match to TRBD2 covers 10 bases. The V gene end was trimmed by 3 bases and the J gene end by 9 bases; junction bases not matched to a gene: 23. The germline V gene encodes CDR1 SGHDN and CDR2 FVKESK. There are 20 residues in the CDR3.